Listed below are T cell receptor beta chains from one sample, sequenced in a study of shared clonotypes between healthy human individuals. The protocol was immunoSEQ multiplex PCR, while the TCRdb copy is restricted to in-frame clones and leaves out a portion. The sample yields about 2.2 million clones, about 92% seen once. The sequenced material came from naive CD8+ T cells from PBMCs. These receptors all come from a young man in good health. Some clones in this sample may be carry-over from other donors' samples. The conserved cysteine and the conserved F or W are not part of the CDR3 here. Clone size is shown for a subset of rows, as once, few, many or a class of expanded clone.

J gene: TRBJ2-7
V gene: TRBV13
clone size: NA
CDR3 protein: ASSLESQSEQY

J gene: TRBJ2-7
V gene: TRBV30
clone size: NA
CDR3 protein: AWSVVGHSYEQY

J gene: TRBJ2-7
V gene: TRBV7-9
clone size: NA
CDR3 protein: ASSLAGQGDPYEQY

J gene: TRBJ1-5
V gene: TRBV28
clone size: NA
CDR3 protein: ASSTQVPQPQH

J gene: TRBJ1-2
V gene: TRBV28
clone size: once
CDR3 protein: ASSPPGTGGYGYGYT

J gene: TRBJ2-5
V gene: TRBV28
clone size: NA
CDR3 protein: ASSFFAGAQETQY

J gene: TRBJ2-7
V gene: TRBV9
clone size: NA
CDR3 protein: ASSSTKRRGLAGGYYEQY

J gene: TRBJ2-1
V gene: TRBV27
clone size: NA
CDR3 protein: ASSSTGRTLRGEQF

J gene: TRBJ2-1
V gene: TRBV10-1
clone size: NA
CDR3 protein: ASSGFGGVGSYNEQF

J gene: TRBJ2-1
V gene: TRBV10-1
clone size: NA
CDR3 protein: ASSDSRLAGVTAEQF

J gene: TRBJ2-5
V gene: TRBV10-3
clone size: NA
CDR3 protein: AISATGGLETQY

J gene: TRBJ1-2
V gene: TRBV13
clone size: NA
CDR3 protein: ASSLGQDYGYT

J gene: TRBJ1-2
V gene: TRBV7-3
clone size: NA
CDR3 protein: ASSPGQGTNYGYT

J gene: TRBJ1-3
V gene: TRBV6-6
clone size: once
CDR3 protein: ASTRTGGGNTIY

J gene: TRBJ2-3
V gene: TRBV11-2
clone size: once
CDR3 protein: ASSPSGPSFTQY

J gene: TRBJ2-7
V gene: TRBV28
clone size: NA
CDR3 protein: ASNPSRVGEQY

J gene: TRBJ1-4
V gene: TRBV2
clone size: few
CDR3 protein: ASSGQTGANEKLF

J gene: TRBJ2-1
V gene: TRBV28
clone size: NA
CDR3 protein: ASSPPSWRESYNEQF

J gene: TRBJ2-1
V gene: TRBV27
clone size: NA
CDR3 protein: ASSLRLGLQLDEQF

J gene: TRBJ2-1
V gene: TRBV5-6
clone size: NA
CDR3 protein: ASSVGQGVLGNEQF

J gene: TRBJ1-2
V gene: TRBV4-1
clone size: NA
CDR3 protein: ASSQVSGQEFFYGYT

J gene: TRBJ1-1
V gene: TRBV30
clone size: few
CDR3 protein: AWSVRGANTEAF

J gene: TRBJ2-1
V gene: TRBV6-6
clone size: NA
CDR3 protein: ASRAGQGFNEQF

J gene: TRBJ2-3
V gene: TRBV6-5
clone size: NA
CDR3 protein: ASSYPGTQY

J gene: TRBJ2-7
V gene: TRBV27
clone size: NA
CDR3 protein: ASSSGLAGLGEQY

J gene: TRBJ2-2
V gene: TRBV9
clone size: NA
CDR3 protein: ASSVGSGRAGDGELF